These T cell receptor beta chains were read from a single sample in a study of cytomegalovirus exposure and HLA in healthy donors. The protocol was immunoSEQ multiplex PCR, while the TCRdb copy is restricted to in-frame clones and leaves out a portion. The sample shows 100,000 or so clones, around 76% of them seen only once. Sequencing was carried out using PBMCs. These receptor sequences come from a man aged 25-45 years in good health and CMV-seropositive. Each CDR3 is given with its conserved first and last residue. The D gene is left open where the match is weak. Some rows mark clone size as missing; the rest say once, few, many or name a class of expanded clone.

j_call v_call d_call clone_size cdr3_aa cdr3_nt
TRBJ1-6 TRBV6-5 TRBD1 NA CASSYVTGGNSPLHF TGTGCCAGCAGTTACGTGACAGGGGGAAATTCACCCCTCCACTTT
TRBJ2-5 TRBV19 TRBD2 NA CASSIWGGLQETQYF TGTGCCAGTAGTATTTGGGGGGGACTCCAAGAGACCCAGTACTTC
TRBJ1-3 TRBV18 NA few CASSPTETGNTIYF TGTGCCAGCTCACCCACAGAAACTGGAAACACCATATATTTT
TRBJ1-6 TRBV6-5 NA NA CASSYSLSPLHF TGTGCCAGCAGTTACTCTCTGTCACCCCTCCACTTT
TRBJ2-3 TRBV6-1 NA once CASSEARGRYPTDTQYF TGTGCCAGCAGTGAAGCACGAGGGAGGTACCCCACAGATACGCAGTATTTT
TRBJ1-1 TRBV6-6 NA once CASKEQGGDHTEAFF TGTGCCAGCAAAGAACAGGGAGGGGACCACACTGAAGCTTTCTTT
TRBJ1-4 TRBV2 TRBD1 few CARSDRGFTNEKLFF TGTGCCAGATCGGACAGGGGGTTTACTAATGAAAAACTGTTTTTT
TRBJ2-3 TRBV9 TRBD2 NA CASSSSGGASRTDTQYF TGTGCCAGCAGTTCTAGCGGGGGGGCCTCACGCACAGATACGCAGTATTTT
TRBJ1-2 TRBV5-4 NA NA CASSAQGLIRDYGYTF TGTGCCAGCAGCGCACAGGGTCTTATAAGGGACTATGGCTACACCTTC
TRBJ2-5 TRBV7-9 NA NA CASSLGQVKETQYF TGTGCCAGCAGCTTAGGACAGGTCAAGGAGACCCAGTACTTC
TRBJ2-5 TRBV27 TRBD2 NA CASMLAGVLGTQYF TGTGCCAGCATGCTAGCGGGGGTTCTCGGGACCCAGTACTTC
TRBJ2-6 TRBV19 NA NA CASRTGLAGANVLTF TGTGCCAGTAGAACAGGGTTGGCTGGGGCCAACGTCCTGACTTTC
TRBJ2-5 TRBV9 TRBD2 NA CASSVSSGGQETQYF TGTGCCAGCAGCGTATCCAGCGGGGGCCAAGAGACCCAGTACTTC
TRBJ2-1 TRBV6-1 NA NA CASSRQDYNEQFF TGTGCCAGCAGCAGACAGGACTACAATGAGCAGTTCTTC
TRBJ2-2 TRBV6-1 TRBD2 NA CASSEGGGFPGELFF TGTGCCAGCAGTGAAGGGGGAGGGTTCCCCGGGGAGCTGTTTTTT